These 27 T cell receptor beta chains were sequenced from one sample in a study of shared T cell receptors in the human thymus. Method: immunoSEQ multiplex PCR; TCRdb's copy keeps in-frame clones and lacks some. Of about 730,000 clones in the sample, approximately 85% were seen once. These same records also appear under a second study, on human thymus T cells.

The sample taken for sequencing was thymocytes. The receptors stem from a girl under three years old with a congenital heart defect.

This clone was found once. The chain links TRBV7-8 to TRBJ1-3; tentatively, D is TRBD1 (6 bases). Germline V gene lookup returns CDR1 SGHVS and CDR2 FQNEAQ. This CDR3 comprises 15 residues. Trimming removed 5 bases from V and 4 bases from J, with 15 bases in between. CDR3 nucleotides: TGTGCCAGCAGCCCCCCCCCAGGGGCCGGAAACACCATATATTTT. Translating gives CASSPPPGAGNTIYF.

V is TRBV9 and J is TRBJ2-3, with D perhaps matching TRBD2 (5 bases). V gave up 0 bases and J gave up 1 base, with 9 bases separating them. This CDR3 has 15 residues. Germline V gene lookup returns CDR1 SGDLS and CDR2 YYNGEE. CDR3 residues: CASSVAGWGTDTQYF. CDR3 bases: TGTGCCAGCAGCGTAGCGGGGTGGGGCACAGATACGCAGTATTTT.

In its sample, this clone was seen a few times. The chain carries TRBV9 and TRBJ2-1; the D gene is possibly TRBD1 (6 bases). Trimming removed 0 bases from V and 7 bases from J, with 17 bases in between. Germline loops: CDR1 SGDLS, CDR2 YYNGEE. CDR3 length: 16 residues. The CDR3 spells CASSVGGPDTSNEQFF. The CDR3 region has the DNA TGTGCCAGCAGCGTAGGGGGGCCAGATACGTCTAATGAGCAGTTCTTC. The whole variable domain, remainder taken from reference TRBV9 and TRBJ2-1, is DSGVTQTPKHLITATGQRVTLRCSPRSGDLSVYWYQQSLDQGLQFLIQYYNGEERAKGNILERFSAQQFPDLHSELNLSSLELGDSALYFCASSVGGPDTSNEQFFGPGTRLTVL.

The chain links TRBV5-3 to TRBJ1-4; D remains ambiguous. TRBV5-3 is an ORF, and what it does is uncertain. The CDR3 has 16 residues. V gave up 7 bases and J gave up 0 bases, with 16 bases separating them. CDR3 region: CARGTPTDSTNEKLFF. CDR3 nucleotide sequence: TGTGCCAGAGGTACCCCGACGGACTCAACTAATGAAAAACTGTTTTTT.

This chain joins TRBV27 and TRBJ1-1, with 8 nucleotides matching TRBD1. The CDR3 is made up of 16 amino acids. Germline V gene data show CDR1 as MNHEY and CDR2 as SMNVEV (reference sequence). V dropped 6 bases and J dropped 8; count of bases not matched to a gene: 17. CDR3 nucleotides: TGTGCCAGCAGAGCCCTTCTCAGGGGGCCCGTCAGGGAAGCTTTCTTT. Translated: CASRALLRGPVREAFF.

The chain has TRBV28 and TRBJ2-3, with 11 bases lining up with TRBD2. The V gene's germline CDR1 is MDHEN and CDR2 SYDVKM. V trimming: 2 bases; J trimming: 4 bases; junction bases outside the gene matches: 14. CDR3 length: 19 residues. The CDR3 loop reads CASSLGNALAGGQADTQYF. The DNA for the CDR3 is TGTGCCAGCAGTTTAGGGAACGCCTTAGCGGGGGGGCAAGCAGATACGCAGTATTTT.

This chain's CDR3 is CASSIGRVNTEAFF. The DNA for the CDR3 is TGTGCCAGTAGTATAGGGAGAGTCAACACTGAAGCTTTCTTT. V gene TRBV19 combines with J gene TRBJ1-1, with D unclear. The germline V and J ends were trimmed by 1 base and 2 bases, with 8 bases remaining between them. CDR1 is LNHDA and CDR2 is SQIVND in the germline V gene (reference sequence). The CDR3 extends over 14 amino acids.

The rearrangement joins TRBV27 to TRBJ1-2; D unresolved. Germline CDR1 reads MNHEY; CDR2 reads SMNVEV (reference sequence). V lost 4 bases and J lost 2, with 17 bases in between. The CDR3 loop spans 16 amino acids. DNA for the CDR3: TGTGCCAGCAGTTCGCTCCTTCCGGGTTCCAACTATGGCTACACCTTC. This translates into CASSSLLPGSNYGYTF.

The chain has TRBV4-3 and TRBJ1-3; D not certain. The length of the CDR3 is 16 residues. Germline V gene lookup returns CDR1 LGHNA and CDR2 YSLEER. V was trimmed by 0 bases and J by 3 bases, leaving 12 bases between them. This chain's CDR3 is CASSQDTSRDGNTIYF. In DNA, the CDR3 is TGCGCCAGCAGCCAAGATACGTCACGGGATGGAAACACCATATATTTT.

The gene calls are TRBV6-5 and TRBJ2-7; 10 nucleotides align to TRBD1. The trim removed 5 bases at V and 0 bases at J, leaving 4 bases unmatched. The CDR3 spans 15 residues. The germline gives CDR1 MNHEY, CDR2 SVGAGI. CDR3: CASSPRTGGSYEQYF. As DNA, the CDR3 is TGTGCCAGCAGTCCTAGGACAGGGGGCTCCTACGAGCAGTACTTC.

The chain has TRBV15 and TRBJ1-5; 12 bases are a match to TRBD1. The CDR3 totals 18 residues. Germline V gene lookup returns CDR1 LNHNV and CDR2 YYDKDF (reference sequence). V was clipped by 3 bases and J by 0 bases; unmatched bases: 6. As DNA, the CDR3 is TGTGCCACCAGCAGTATAGGGGACAGGGGGCTTAGCAATCAGCCCCAGCATTTT. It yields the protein CATSSIGDRGLSNQPQHF.

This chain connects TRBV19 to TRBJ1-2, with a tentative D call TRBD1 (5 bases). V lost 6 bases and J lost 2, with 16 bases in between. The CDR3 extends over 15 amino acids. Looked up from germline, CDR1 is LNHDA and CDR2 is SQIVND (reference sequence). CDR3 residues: CASSHIGGGNYGYTF. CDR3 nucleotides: TGTGCCAGTAGCCATATCGGGGGGGGGAACTATGGCTACACCTTC.

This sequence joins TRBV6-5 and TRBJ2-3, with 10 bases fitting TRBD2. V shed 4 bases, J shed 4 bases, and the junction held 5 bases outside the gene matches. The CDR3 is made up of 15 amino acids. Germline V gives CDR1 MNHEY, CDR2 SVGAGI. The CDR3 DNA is TGTGCCAGCAGTTTAAAAGCGGGGGGGGCAGATACGCAGTATTTT. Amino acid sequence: CASSLKAGGADTQYF.

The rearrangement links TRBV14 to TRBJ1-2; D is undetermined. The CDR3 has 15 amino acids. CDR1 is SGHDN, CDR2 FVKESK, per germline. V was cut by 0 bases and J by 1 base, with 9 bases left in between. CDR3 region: CASSQDTRRNYGYTF. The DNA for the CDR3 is TGTGCCAGCAGCCAAGATACGCGGCGTAACTATGGCTACACCTTC.

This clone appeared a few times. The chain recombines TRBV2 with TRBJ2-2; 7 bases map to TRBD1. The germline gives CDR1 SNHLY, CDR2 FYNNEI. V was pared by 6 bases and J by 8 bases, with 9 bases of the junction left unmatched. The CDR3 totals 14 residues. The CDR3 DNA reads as TGTGCCAGCAGCGACGTCAGACAGGGTGGGGAGCTGTTTTTT. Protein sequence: CASSDVRQGGELFF.

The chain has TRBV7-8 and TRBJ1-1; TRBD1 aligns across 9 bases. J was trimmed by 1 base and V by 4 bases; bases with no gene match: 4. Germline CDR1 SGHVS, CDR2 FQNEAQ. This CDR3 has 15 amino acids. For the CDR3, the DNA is TGTGCCAGCAGCTCAGCACAGGGGGCGAACACTGAAGCTTTCTTT. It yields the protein CASSSAQGANTEAFF. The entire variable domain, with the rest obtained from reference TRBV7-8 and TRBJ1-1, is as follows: GAGVSQSPRYKVAKRGQDVALRCDPISGHVSLFWYQQALGQGPEFLTYFQNEAQLDKSGLPSDRFFAERPEGSVSTLKIQRTQQEDSAVYLCASSSAQGANTEAFFGQGTRLTVV.

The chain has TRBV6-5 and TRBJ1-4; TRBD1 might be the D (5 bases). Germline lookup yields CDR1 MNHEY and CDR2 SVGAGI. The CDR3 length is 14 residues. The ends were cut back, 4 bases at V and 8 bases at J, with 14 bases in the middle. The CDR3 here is CASSLEGSGEKLFF. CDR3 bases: TGTGCCAGCAGTTTGGAGGGGTCCGGCGAAAAACTGTTTTTT.

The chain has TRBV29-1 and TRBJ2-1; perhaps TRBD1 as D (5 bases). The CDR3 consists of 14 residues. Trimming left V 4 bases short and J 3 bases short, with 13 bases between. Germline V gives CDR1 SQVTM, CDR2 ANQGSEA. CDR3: CSVGGWGSYNEQFF. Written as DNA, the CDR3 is TGCAGCGTTGGTGGGTGGGGCAGCTACAATGAGCAGTTCTTC.

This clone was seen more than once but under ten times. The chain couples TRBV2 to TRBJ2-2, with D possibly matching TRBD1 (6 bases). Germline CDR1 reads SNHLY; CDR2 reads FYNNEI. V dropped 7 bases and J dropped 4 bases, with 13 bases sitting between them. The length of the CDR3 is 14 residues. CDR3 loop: CASKDSTFTGELFF. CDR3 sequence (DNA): TGTGCCAGCAAGGACAGTACTTTCACCGGGGAGCTGTTTTTT.

This CDR3 reads CASSLQGNTEAFF. CDR3 sequence (DNA): TGTGCCAGCAGCCTACAGGGGAACACTGAAGCTTTCTTT. The gene calls are TRBV5-5 and TRBJ1-1, with D possibly TRBD1 on 6 matching bases. This CDR3 is built from 13 residues. V shed 4 bases and J shed 1 base, with 8 bases lying between them. Germline CDR1 is SGHKS and CDR2 is YYEKEE (reference sequence).

This CDR3 is CASRSLDRGENIQYF. In DNA, the CDR3 is TGTGCCAGCAGGTCCTTGGACAGGGGGGAAAACATTCAGTACTTC. The rearrangement uses TRBV7-2 and TRBJ2-4, with 10 bases identical to TRBD1. V lost 6 bases, J lost 5 bases, and 7 bases stayed unmatched. Per germline, CDR1 SGHTA and CDR2 FQGNSA. The CDR3 contains 15 residues.

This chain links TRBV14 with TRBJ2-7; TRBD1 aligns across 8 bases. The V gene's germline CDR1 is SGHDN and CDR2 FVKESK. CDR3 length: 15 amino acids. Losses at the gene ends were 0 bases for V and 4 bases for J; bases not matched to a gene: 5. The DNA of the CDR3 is TGTGCCAGCAGCCAAGAGTCCCGGACAGGGTACGAGCAGTACTTC. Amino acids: CASSQESRTGYEQYF.

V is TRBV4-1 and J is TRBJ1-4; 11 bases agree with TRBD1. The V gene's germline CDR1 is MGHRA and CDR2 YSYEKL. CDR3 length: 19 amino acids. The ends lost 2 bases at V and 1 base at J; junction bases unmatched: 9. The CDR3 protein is CASSQWDRGYRGTNEKLFF. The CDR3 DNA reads TGCGCCAGCAGCCAATGGGACAGGGGGTACCGAGGAACTAATGAAAAACTGTTTTTT.

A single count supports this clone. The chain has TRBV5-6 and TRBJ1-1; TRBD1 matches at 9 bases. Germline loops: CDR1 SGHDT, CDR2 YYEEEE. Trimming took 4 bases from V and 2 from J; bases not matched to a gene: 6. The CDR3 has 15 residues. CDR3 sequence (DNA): TGTGCCAGCAGCGTCAAACAGGGGGCAAACACTGAAGCTTTCTTT. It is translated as CASSVKQGANTEAFF.

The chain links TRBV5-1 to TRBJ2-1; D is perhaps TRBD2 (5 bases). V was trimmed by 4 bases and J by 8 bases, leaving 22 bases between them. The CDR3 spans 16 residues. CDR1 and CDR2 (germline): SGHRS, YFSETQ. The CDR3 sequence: CASSLEAADRSDEQFF. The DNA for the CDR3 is TGCGCCAGCAGCCTGGAGGCAGCCGATCGCAGCGATGAGCAGTTCTTC.

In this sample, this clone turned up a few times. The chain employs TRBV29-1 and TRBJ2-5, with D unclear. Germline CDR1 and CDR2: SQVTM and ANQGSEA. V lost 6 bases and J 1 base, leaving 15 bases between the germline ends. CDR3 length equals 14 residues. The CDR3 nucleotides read TGCAGCGTCGATTGGGCTGTGGGCCAAGAGACCCAGTACTTC. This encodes CSVDWAVGQETQYF.

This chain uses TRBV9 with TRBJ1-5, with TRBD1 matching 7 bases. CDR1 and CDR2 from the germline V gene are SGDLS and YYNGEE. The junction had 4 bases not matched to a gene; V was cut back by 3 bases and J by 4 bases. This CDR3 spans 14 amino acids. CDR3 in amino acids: CASSADRANQPQHF. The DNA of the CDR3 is TGTGCCAGCAGCGCCGACAGGGCAAATCAGCCCCAGCATTTT.